These T cell receptor beta chains were read from a single sample in a study of T-cell memory formation after mild COVID-19. TCRdb processed the 5' RACE reads anew with MiXCR; each CDR3 protein has one entry. This repertoire shows more than 150,000 distinct CDR3 sequences, around a sixth found once; its top ten account for roughly 3.9%. Sample: PBMCs or a T cell subset sorted from them (not recorded which). The receptors shown here come from a young man who had mild COVID-19 (a few samples of this study predate the infection). Cell type and time point are not known. CDR3s include the opening cysteine and the closing phenylalanine or tryptophan. Fields, in order: D gene, J gene, CDR3 length, V gene, clone size, CDR3 protein, CDR3 DNA. A D gene is named only where the DNA matches it firmly. For some rows the clone size is stated as once, few or many, or as a class when expanded; others skip it.

. TRBJ1-4 15 TRBV6-5 . CASSRIGATNEKLFF TGTGCCAGCAGTCGCATCGGGGCAACTAATGAAAAACTGTTTTTT
. TRBJ2-1 14 TRBV7-8 many CASSLAGSYNEQFF TGTGCCAGCAGCTTAGCAGGCTCCTACAATGAGCAGTTCTTC
. TRBJ1-3 16 TRBV5-1 . CASSPQGSTSGNTIYF TGCGCCAGCAGCCCGCAAGGAAGTACCTCTGGAAACACCATATATTTT
. TRBJ1-5 14 TRBV10-3 few CATSRSEGNQPQHF TGTGCCACCAGCCGAAGCGAGGGCAATCAGCCCCAGCATTTT
TRBD2 TRBJ2-3 15 TRBV2 few CASSAGTRATDTQYF TGTGCCAGCAGCGCCGGGACTAGAGCCACAGATACGCAGTATTTT
. TRBJ2-4 15 TRBV7-2 . CASSLGFSAEHIQYF TGTGCCAGCAGCTTGGGCTTCTCTGCGGAGCACATTCAGTACTTC
. TRBJ2-2 11 TRBV20-1 . CSARTPGELFF TGCAGTGCTAGGACCCCCGGGGAGCTGTTTTTT
. TRBJ2-7 12 TRBV30 . CAWSEAFYEQYF TGTGCCTGGAGTGAGGCATTCTACGAGCAGTACTTC
TRBD1 TRBJ1-2 16 TRBV9 . CASSVSFGQGQSRYTF TGTGCCAGCAGCGTTTCCTTCGGACAGGGTCAATCCCGATACACCTTC
TRBD2 TRBJ2-5 16 TRBV28 few CASSLWVAGGQETQYF TGTGCCAGCAGTTTATGGGTAGCGGGGGGACAAGAGACCCAGTACTTC
. TRBJ2-3 18 TRBV6-2/TRBV6-3 many CASSYAPWGKDITDTQYF TGTGCCAGCAGTTACGCTCCGTGGGGAAAGGATATCACAGATACGCAGTATTTT
. TRBJ2-7 14 TRBV7-2 . CASSQGLVYYEQYF TGTGCCAGCAGCCAGGGACTCGTATACTACGAGCAGTACTTC
. TRBJ2-5 14 TRBV12-3/TRBV12-4 . CASSPGQFQETQYF TGTGCCAGCAGTCCCGGACAGTTCCAAGAGACCCAGTACTTC
TRBD2 TRBJ2-1 15 TRBV6-5 few CASSPGASGGREQFF TGTGCCAGCAGCCCGGGGGCTAGCGGGGGGCGGGAGCAGTTCTTC
. TRBJ2-3 15 TRBV7-2 many CASSLGSGRTDTQYF TGTGCCAGCAGCTTGGGTAGTGGCCGCACAGATACGCAGTATTTT
. TRBJ1-4 13 TRBV4-2 few CASSQVDGRGLFF TGTGCCAGCAGCCAAGTGGATGGGAGGGGACTGTTTTTT
. TRBJ1-1 15 TRBV6-5 few CASSPLGLTRTEAFF TGTGCCAGCAGCCCATTGGGACTGACGAGGACTGAAGCTTTCTTT
TRBD2 TRBJ2-3 14 TRBV7-2 few CASSSLPAGGTQYF TGTGCCAGCAGCTCCCTACCGGCGGGGGGAACGCAGTATTTT
TRBD2 TRBJ2-5 16 TRBV4-2 few CASRPGTSGFQETQYF TGTGCCAGCAGACCCGGGACTAGCGGCTTCCAAGAGACCCAGTACTTC
. TRBJ2-3 9 TRBV21-1 few CASVGTQYF TGTGCCAGTGTAGGTACGCAGTATTTT
. TRBJ1-1 16 TRBV6-6 . CASSSSGNNMNTEAFF TGTGCCAGCAGTTCTTCAGGGAATAACATGAACACTGAAGCTTTCTTT
. TRBJ2-3 12 TRBV28 . CAATAQMGAQYF TGTGCCGCTACTGCCCAAATGGGGGCGCAGTATTTT
. TRBJ1-3 12 TRBV27 . CAPSRGGNTIYF TGTGCCCCCTCTCGGGGGGGAAACACCATATATTTT
TRBD1 TRBJ2-7 19 TRBV7-9 few CASSLGLPGQGASRYEQYF TGTGCCAGCAGCTTAGGCTTACCGGGACAGGGGGCAAGTAGGTACGAGCAGTACTTC
. TRBJ1-2 14 TRBV9 . CASSVGDLNYGYTF TGTGCCAGCAGCGTAGGCGACCTGAACTATGGCTACACCTTC
. TRBJ2-5 15 TRBV7-9 few CASSARPVEEETQYF TGTGCCAGCAGCGCCCGCCCCGTGGAGGAAGAGACCCAGTACTTC
. TRBJ1-3 18 TRBV11-2 . CASSRRPRQTISGNTIYF TGTGCCAGCAGCCGACGACCCCGGCAGACCATCTCTGGAAACACCATATATTTT
. TRBJ1-1 15 TRBV10-2 . CASSEHRGLGTEAFF TGCGCCAGCAGTGAGCACCGGGGACTGGGGACTGAAGCTTTCTTT
TRBD1 TRBJ2-3 14 TRBV7-2 few CASSHDRGTDTQYF TGTGCCAGCAGCCACGACAGGGGCACAGATACGCAGTATTTT
. TRBJ2-6 16 TRBV20-1 many CSASPPGLTGANVLTF TGCAGTGCTTCTCCACCGGGTCTCACTGGGGCCAACGTCCTGACTTTC
TRBD2 TRBJ2-5 15 TRBV2 few CASSPPGLGGETQYF TGTGCCAGCAGCCCTCCCGGACTAGGAGGAGAGACCCAGTACTTC
. TRBJ2-3 15 TRBV7-2 . CASSQGRPSTDTQYF TGTGCCAGCAGCCAAGGACGGCCGAGCACAGATACGCAGTATTTT
. TRBJ2-2 11 TRBV7-2 few CASSSERELFF TGTGCCAGCAGCTCAGAGAGGGAGCTGTTTTTT
. TRBJ1-2 11 TRBV27 few CASSRVYGYTF TGTGCCAGCAGTCGCGTATATGGCTACACCTTC
TRBD1 TRBJ1-5 16 TRBV2 . CASRRTGLNSNQPQHF TGTGCCAGCAGGCGGACAGGGCTGAATAGCAATCAGCCCCAGCATTTT
. TRBJ2-5 15 TRBV7-2 many CASSLASRGGETQYF TGTGCCAGCAGCTTAGCCTCCAGGGGAGGAGAGACCCAGTACTTC
TRBD1 TRBJ2-5 15 TRBV27 few CASSPGQGNQETQYF TGTGCCAGCAGCCCAGGACAGGGGAACCAAGAGACCCAGTACTTC
. TRBJ1-1 15 TRBV6-5 few CASSQRGWGNTEAFF TGTGCCAGCAGCCAAAGGGGGTGGGGAAACACTGAAGCTTTCTTT
TRBD2 TRBJ2-3 16 TRBV7-2 many CASSLVASGGDDTQYF TGTGCCAGCAGCTTAGTGGCTAGCGGGGGGGATGATACGCAGTATTTT
. TRBJ1-3 14 TRBV20-1 . CSARDPYRGNTIYF TGCAGTGCTAGAGATCCCTATCGAGGAAACACCATATATTTT
. TRBJ1-3 13 TRBV5-1 . CASSDVTGNTIYF TGCGCCAGCAGCGACGTAACTGGAAACACCATATATTTT
TRBD2 TRBJ2-3 15 TRBV20-1 few CSAKRLAGGPDTQYF TGCAGTGCTAAACGACTAGCGGGGGGGCCAGATACGCAGTATTTT
TRBD1 TRBJ1-4 16 TRBV18 . CASSRLRGQAHEKLFF TGTGCCAGCTCACGATTACGGGGACAGGCGCATGAAAAACTGTTTTTT
TRBD1 TRBJ1-3 13 TRBV2 . CASSRQGGNTIYF TGTGCCAGCAGCCGACAGGGTGGAAACACCATATATTTT
TRBD1 TRBJ2-3 14 TRBV20-1 few CSAYRDSDTDTQYF TGCAGTGCTTACCGGGACAGCGACACAGATACGCAGTATTTT
TRBD2 TRBJ2-2 16 TRBV6-1 many CASSGPAGGNTGELFF TGTGCCAGCAGTGGCCCAGCGGGGGGGAACACCGGGGAGCTGTTTTTT
TRBD1 TRBJ2-1 13 TRBV7-2 . CASSFQQGDEQFF TGTGCCAGCAGCTTCCAACAGGGGGATGAGCAGTTCTTC
. TRBJ1-5 16 TRBV7-8 few CASSLDRQDPLRPQHF TGTGCCAGCAGCTTAGACCGACAGGACCCGCTCCGACCCCAGCATTTT